This T cell receptor (beta chain) was profiled in a study of T cells after yellow fever vaccination. Germline V lookup: CDR1 SEHNR, CDR2 FQNEAQ (reference sequence). V gave up 4 bases and J gave up 1 base; unmatched junction bases: 5. The CDR3 consists of 15 residues. For this clonotype: Its antigen is unidentified.

Study conclusions and caveats: A large majority of primary-vaccination clones showed up again after the booster (about 96% CD4, around 88% CD8).

TCRdb re-called the 5' RACE reads with MiXCR, one entry per CDR3 protein. The repertoire holds 150,000 to 200,000 distinct CDR3 sequences, with around 9.3% as singletons. The sample consisted of CD8+ T cells sorted from PBMCs, taken 45 days after the yellow fever booster vaccination. The chain employs TRBV7-9 and TRBJ2-7; TRBD1 agrees at 9 bases. This receptor was obtained from a young man who received the YFV17D yellow fever vaccine. The chain's CDR3 is CASSSHRGRSYEQYF. The CDR3 DNA sequence: TGTGCCAGCAGCTCCCACAGGGGGCGTTCCTACGAGCAGTACTTC.